This T cell receptor beta chain comes out of a study of T cell repertoires in cytomegalovirus infection. Study context: A matching HLA type, together with CMV infection, was signaled by public TCR beta signatures.

Concerning this clonotype itself: Its matching antigen is unknown.

Germline V gives CDR1 SGHVS, CDR2 FQNEAQ. Trimming left V 5 bases short and J 0 bases short, with 10 bases between. CDR3 length equals 15 residues. TCRdb reprocessed the reads via MiXCR and lists one record per CDR3 protein. The data show about 51,000 distinct CDR3 sequences, with over 15% seen just once and about 25% held by the top ten. J is TRBJ2-2 and V is TRBV7-8; perhaps TRBD1 as D (6 bases). The source material was CD8+ T cells from cultured PBMCs, sampled from culture after CMV antigen stimulation. The sequence derives from a human donor in good health (CMV status not recorded). Some clones in this sample may be carry-over from other donors' samples. CDR3 protein: CASSAWTANTGELFF. Here the CDR3 DNA reads TGTGCCAGCAGCGCATGGACAGCGAACACCGGGGAGCTGTTTTTT.